The TCR beta chain described here comes from a study of OX40 agonist ivuxolimab in advanced cancers. Turning to the study itself: Anti-PD-1, anti-PD-L1 or anti-CTLA-4 therapy given earlier was allowed, and roughly 40% had some.

Trimming removed 5 bases at V and 0 bases at J, with 7 bases between. Germline V lookup: CDR1 SNHLY, CDR2 FYNNEI. The CDR3 length is 13 residues. Of note for this clone: Antigen unknown.

Whole-study results and caveats: Partial responders receiving 0.1-3.0 mg/kg showed among the lowest clonal expansion. Blood T cells, both CD4+ and CD8+, expanded clonally by week 6 at 0.1 to 3.0 mg/kg. Expanded clones were, on average, more numerous among CD8+ T cells than CD4+.

Here immunoSEQ multiplex PCR was the method, and the copy in TCRdb shows in-frame clones only, minus some. The table shows 65,000 to 95,000 clones, with 80% to 90% occurring only once. The material sequenced was CD4+ or CD8+ T cells sorted from blood, taken in a trial of the OX40 agonist ivuxolimab. The chain has TRBV2 and TRBJ1-2; D gene ambiguous. This clonotype was obtained from an adult with an advanced solid tumor such as melanoma, head and neck, liver or kidney cancer. Written as DNA, the CDR3 is TGTGCCAGCAGTCCGGACCCTAACTATGGCTACACCTTC. Translation: CASSPDPNYGYTF.